This T cell receptor (beta chain) was profiled in a study of blood T cell repertoires in COVID-19. Background on the study: There were acute and convalescent COVID-19 samples, and they came from the United States, Italy and Spain.

The method was immunoSEQ multiplex PCR; TCRdb's version includes in-frame clones alone and lacks a portion of them. The sample contains 250,000 to 400,000 clones, around 89% of which appear only once. J was trimmed by 2 bases and V by 0 bases; bases with no gene match: 3. The CDR3 totals 16 residues. CDR1 LGHNA and CDR2 YNFKEQ come from the germline V gene. The sequence was obtained from a woman aged 30 to 39 with COVID-19, enrolled during active disease. Sequenced material: peripheral blood. The J gene is TRBJ2-1, the V gene TRBV4-2; 8 nucleotides agree with TRBD2. CDR3: CASSQEGTSAYNEQFF. The CDR3 DNA is TGTGCCAGCAGCCAAGAAGGGACTAGTGCCTACAATGAGCAGTTCTTC.